This note documents a single TCR beta chain sequence. Its binding antigen is unknown. No much larger clone is present one base from it, and per-base qualities are unavailable. This record comes from a study of shared clonotypes between healthy human individuals (dated by TCRdb to the early 2020s). About the study as a whole: The cohort included a few men and a couple of women between 18 and 49 years of age. Each donor's leukapheresis produced roughly between roughly 0.85 and 9.5 billion PBMCs. Different laboratories and diverse techniques were used to prepare libraries and sequence TCR repertoires, to increase sequencing depth and limit assay-specific biases. For each donor, three plates each were used for CD4 naive and CD4 memory, two plates were used for CD8 naive, and one plate was used for CD8 memory. To estimate repertoire size and how much clonotype sharing occurs between individuals, the study deeply sequenced the blood TCR repertoires of five or six healthy adults. Summary of the overall study and its limitations: Based on pairwise subsampling, the degree of clonotype sharing among donors was expected to be affected by sequencing depth. The small number of donors limited the genetic and exposure-history diversity represented. When a few donors were compared, the shared fraction of clonotypes was around 5.1% for naive CD4, around 4% for naive CD8, about 2.4% for memory CD4, and 0.4% for memory CD8. Estimated clonotype richness was generally larger for naive than for memory subsets. Clonotypes shared by all four sorted-subset donors showed higher generation probabilities than non-shared clonotypes. Sampling was restricted to blood, and TCR repertoires in tissue are likely to differ from TCR repertoires in blood. Rarefaction of sorted-subset datasets indicated incomplete sequencing despite the large sequencing depth.

CD8 naive samples were CD45RO-negative cells positively selected for CCR7, giving a CD45RA+CCR7+ population that excluded TemRA cells. The donors were healthy, HIV-negative adults with no recently reported acute infections or vaccinations. All donors were Caucasian adults living in Nashville, Tennessee, USA. Blood was collected by leukapheresis, and PBMCs were isolated by Ficoll-Histopaque density gradient centrifugation and then cryopreserved in liquid nitrogen vapor phase. Purity and quantity of every magnetically sorted T cell population were checked by analytical flow cytometry. Genomic DNA was isolated from each sorted fraction and quantified by UV absorbance on a Nanodrop 2000c. TCR CDR3 regions were amplified from genomic DNA by multiplex PCR using the deep immunoSEQ assay. Extracted genomic DNA from each cell subset was distributed evenly across all wells of several immunoSEQ 96-well plates, and each plate was treated as a replicate. For sorted subsets, about 210 ng of genomic DNA, equivalent to around 30,000 T cell genomes, went into each replicate PCR. Purified libraries were measured with a Qubit 3.0 fluorometer, size-checked on a Bioanalyzer 2100, and measured again with the KAPA Library Quantification kit. Every immunoSEQ 96-well plate was sequenced on a separate single-read 150-cycle Illumina NextSeq 550 flow cell. As for the authors' bioinformatics: Because the immunoSEQ output held only junctional sequences and lacked quality scores, the filtering could not match the filtering applied to full-length reads. To assign V/J genes and CDR3, sequences were annotated against IMGT germline references using PyIR, a Python wrapper for IgBLAST v1.9. Reads were filtered out if the reads had weak V/J assignments (E-value above 1e-6), no CDR3, stop codons, out-of-frame junctions, or ambiguous translated residues. V3J clonotypes were defined by identical inferred V gene, J gene, and CDR3 amino acid sequence. To compute the percentage overlap between repertoires, the number of shared unique clonotypes was divided by the size of the smaller repertoire. Repertoire richness was assessed with RTK rarefaction, the Chao1 estimator, and Recon v2.1 estimates of unobserved clonotypes. For all TCRbeta clonotypes obtained by the gDNA method from a few donors, generation probabilities were computed with OLGA. The table comes from immuneACCESS by way of TCRdb, which keeps in-frame sequences with V and J called. Part of the clones is missing from these tables; in studies checked, under half for an unresolved V gene and the rest for unknown reasons. V, J and clone size reflect that table, while D and trimming were determined from the DNA. The table for this sample lists millions of clones; about 95% of them were counted only once. The top ten constitute 0.85% to 1.3% of the sample.

From its cysteine to its phenylalanine, the CDR3 spans 14 amino acids. The retained sequence is limited to the CDR3, 42 bases, with the frame set at the first base. The junction carries 14 bases between V and J, which are trimmed by 2 bases and 5 bases respectively. Sequences SGHNT (CDR1) and YYREEE (CDR2) are obtained from the germline V gene (reference sequence). The receptor's source is a man between 18 and 35 years old in good health. In this chain, TRBV5-4 is recombined with TRBJ2-7; the D gene is unclear. Sequences were obtained from naive CD8+ T cells sorted from blood. According to the study, the label for this sample's cell subset or site signals: CD45RA+CCR7+. The encoded CDR3 is CASSLGLGSHEQYF. The DNA is as follows: TGTGCCAGCAGCTTAGGTCTTGGGTCCCACGAGCAGTACTTC.